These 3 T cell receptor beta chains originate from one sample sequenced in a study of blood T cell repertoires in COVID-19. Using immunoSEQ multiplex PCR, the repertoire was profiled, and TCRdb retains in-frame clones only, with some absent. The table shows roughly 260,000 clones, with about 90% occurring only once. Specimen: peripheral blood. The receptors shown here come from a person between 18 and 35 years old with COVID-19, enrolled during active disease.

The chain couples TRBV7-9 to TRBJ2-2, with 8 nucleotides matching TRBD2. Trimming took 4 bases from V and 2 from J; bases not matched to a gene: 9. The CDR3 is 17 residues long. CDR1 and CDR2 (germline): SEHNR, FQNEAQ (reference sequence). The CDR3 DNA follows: TGTGCCAGCAGCTGGATTCCTAGCGGGCCTAACACCGGGGAGCTGTTTTTT. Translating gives CASSWIPSGPNTGELFF.

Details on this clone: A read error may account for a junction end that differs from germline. The DNA of the CDR3 is TGTGCTAGCAGCTCCGGGACAGGGGCCTCCAGCGAGCAGTACTTC. This gives the protein CASSSGTGASSEQYF. This chain connects TRBV7-7 to TRBJ2-7; TRBD1 matches at 10 bases. The germline gives CDR1 SSHAT, CDR2 FNYEAQ (reference sequence). CDR3 length: 15 residues.

The DNA of the CDR3 is TGCGCCAGCAGCCCCCGAGTAGGACAGAGGAACACTGAAGCTTTCTTT. Translated: CASSPRVGQRNTEAFF. The rearrangement uses TRBV4-1 and TRBJ1-1, with D possibly TRBD1 on 6 matching bases. With 4 bases removed from V and 1 base from J, the gap between germline ends came to 16 bases. Germline V gene lookup returns CDR1 MGHRA and CDR2 YSYEKL. This CDR3 has 16 residues.